This is a list of T cell receptor beta chains from one sample in a study of blood T cell repertoires in COVID-19. TCRdb keeps only in-frame clones here, not all; method: immunoSEQ multiplex PCR. The sample has under 300,000 clones; roughly 82% are singletons. Material: peripheral blood. Every receptor here comes from a woman aged 80 or older with active or convalescent COVID-19. The CDR3 runs from the conserved cysteine through the conserved F or W. D genes are given only for firm matches. Rows may omit the clone size; those that give it use once, few, many or a size class.

cdr3_length	v_call	d_call	clone_size	j_call	cdr3_nt	cdr3_aa
15	TRBV9	TRBD1	-	TRBJ2-5	TGTGCCAGCAGCCCGACCGGGACAGAAGGAGAGACCCAGTACTTC	CASSPTGTEGETQYF
15	TRBV5-1	-	once	TRBJ2-1	TGCGCCAGCAGCTTGGAGGCAGGTTCCTACAATGAGCAGTTCTTC	CASSLEAGSYNEQFF
17	TRBV9	TRBD1	once	TRBJ1-2	TGTGCCAGCAGCGTAGCTGCGTGGACAGGGGCTCCCTATGGCTACACCTTC	CASSVAAWTGAPYGYTF
20	TRBV1	-	few	TRBJ1-4	TGCACCAGCAGCCAAGGAATAGCGGTTGGTACAGCTGCAACTAATGAAAAACTGTTTTTT	CTSSQGIAVGTAATNEKLFF
14	TRBV2	-	-	TRBJ2-7	TGTGCCAGCAGTGATCAGGGGACGGGCTACGAGCAGTACTTC	CASSDQGTGYEQYF
12	TRBV9	TRBD2	-	TRBJ2-3	TGTGCCAGCAGCGTAGTGCGGGGGGGCCAGTATTTT	CASSVVRGGQYF
13	TRBV7-2	TRBD1	-	TRBJ1-2	TGTGCCAGCAGCTTGGACAGGGACTATGGCTACACCTTC	CASSLDRDYGYTF
17	TRBV21-1	-	-	TRBJ2-7	TGTGCCAGCAGCATGGGACAGGGCATACAGAATTCCTACGAGCAGTACTTC	CASSMGQGIQNSYEQYF
15	TRBV28	TRBD2	-	TRBJ2-3	TGTGCCAGCAGTTTGGGTCTAGCGGGCACAGATACGCAGTATTTT	CASSLGLAGTDTQYF
15	TRBV5-6	TRBD1	-	TRBJ2-5	TGTGCCAGCAGCTTAGGGACAGGGGGCCCGAAGACCCAGTACTTC	CASSLGTGGPKTQYF
15	TRBV10-3	TRBD2	-	TRBJ2-7	TGTGCCATCAGTGACAGGGGACTAGTGGGCTACGAGCAGTACTTC	CAISDRGLVGYEQYF
15	TRBV19	-	few	TRBJ2-7	TGTGCCAGTAGTCCAACTAGCATAATCACCTACGAGCAGTACTTC	CASSPTSIITYEQYF
15	TRBV6-5	-	-	TRBJ1-3	TGTGCCAGCAGTTACGCAAGGGGTTCTGGAAACACCATATATTTT	CASSYARGSGNTIYF
12	TRBV6-5	-	-	TRBJ1-2	TGTGCCAGCAGCACAGGTGAAGATGGCTACACCTTC	CASSTGEDGYTF
12	TRBV9	-	-	TRBJ1-2	TGTGCCAGCAGCCCCCAGGACAGTGGCTACACCTTC	CASSPQDSGYTF
15	TRBV5-1	-	-	TRBJ2-6	TGCGCCAGCAGCTCCCCAGGGTCTGGGGCCAACGTCCTGACTTTC	CASSSPGSGANVLTF
16	TRBV28	TRBD1	-	TRBJ1-2	TGTGCCAGCAGTTTAGACCCCGGGACAGGGGTAGGAGGCTACACCTTC	CASSLDPGTGVGGYTF
15	TRBV6-5	TRBD2	-	TRBJ2-4	TGTGCCAGCAGTTTGACTAGCGGGAGGTGGGACATTCAGTACTTC	CASSLTSGRWDIQYF
14	TRBV19	TRBD1	-	TRBJ2-7	TGTGCCAGTAGTATCAGGGGACAGGGTTACGAGCAGTACTTC	CASSIRGQGYEQYF
15	TRBV3-1/TRBV3-2	TRBD1	-	TRBJ1-2	TGTGCCAGCAGCCCCCGGGACAGGGGGAACTATGGCTACACCTTC	CASSPRDRGNYGYTF
15	TRBV5-4	TRBD2	few	TRBJ2-1	TGTGCCAGCAGCCCTAGCGGGAGGGCCTACAATGAGCAGTTCTTC	CASSPSGRAYNEQFF
15	TRBV5-6	TRBD1	-	TRBJ1-5	TGTGCCAGCAGCCGACTGGCAGGGGGCCATCAGCCCCAGCATTTT	CASSRLAGGHQPQHF
16	TRBV14	-	-	TRBJ2-3	TGTGCCAGCAGCCAAGCTCGACACCAGCGCACAGATACGCAGTATTTT	CASSQARHQRTDTQYF
15	TRBV19	-	-	TRBJ1-6	TGTGCCAGTAGTATGATCGGGCAGCGGAATTCACCCCTCCACTTT	CASSMIGQRNSPLHF
15	TRBV28	TRBD1	-	TRBJ2-7	TGTGCCAGCAGTTATGTGGCACAGGGGGCTTACGAGCAGTACTTC	CASSYVAQGAYEQYF
16	TRBV24-1	-	few	TRBJ2-2	TGTGCCACCAGTGACCCAGGGGCGTCGGGCACCGGGGAGCTGTTTTTT	CATSDPGASGTGELFF
14	TRBV5-1	-	few	TRBJ2-5	TGCGCCAGCAGCATTCAAGACTCGCAAGAGACCCAGTACTTC	CASSIQDSQETQYF
15	TRBV24-1	TRBD1	once	TRBJ1-5	TGTGCCACCAGTGAATCGGACAGGGTTTCTCAGCCCCAGCATTTT	CATSESDRVSQPQHF
14	TRBV6-6	-	-	TRBJ2-1	TGTGCCAGCAGTTCCCTGAGCTCCTACAATGAGCAGTTCTTC	CASSSLSSYNEQFF
14	TRBV5-1	TRBD1	-	TRBJ1-5	TGCGCCAGCAGCGCCGAACAGGGGAATCAGCCCCAGCATTTT	CASSAEQGNQPQHF
16	TRBV4-2	TRBD1	-	TRBJ2-5	TGTGCCAGCAGCCAAGATGGAACGGACAGGCAAGAGACCCAGTACTTC	CASSQDGTDRQETQYF
14	TRBV30	TRBD2	-	TRBJ2-2	TGTGCCCGGGGACTAGCGGGAAGTGGCGGGGAGCTGTTTTTT	CARGLAGSGGELFF
16	TRBV5-4	-	once	TRBJ2-3	TGTGCCAGCAGCTTGGCGCGTCTGTCTAGCACAGATACGCAGTATTTT	CASSLARLSSTDTQYF
19	TRBV6-1	-	few	TRBJ1-3	TGTGCCAGCAGTGAAGCTTCGGACAGAGATAGTTACTCTGGAAACACCATATATTTT	CASSEASDRDSYSGNTIYF
15	TRBV28	-	-	TRBJ1-5	TGTGCCAGCTTAGGGAACAGGAGGGGTAATCAGCCCCAGCATTTT	CASLGNRRGNQPQHF
14	TRBV7-2	-	-	TRBJ1-2	TGTGCCAGCAGCTTATGGGTACAGGATTACGGCTACACCTTC	CASSLWVQDYGYTF
17	TRBV4-1	TRBD2	-	TRBJ2-3	TGCGCCAGCAGCCAACGACCAGCCGGGGGGGCCGAAGATACGCAGTATTTT	CASSQRPAGGAEDTQYF
13	TRBV29-1	TRBD1	-	TRBJ1-1	TGCAGCGGCGAATTCGACAGGGGCACTGAAGCTTTCTTT	CSGEFDRGTEAFF
12	TRBV30	-	-	TRBJ1-2	TGTGCCTGGAGTGTACGGGGAGCGGGCTACACCTTC	CAWSVRGAGYTF
17	TRBV30	TRBD2	-	TRBJ2-7	TGTGCCTGGAGTGTACGTCGGGTCGGGAGGGCCGCATCCGAGCAGTACTTC	CAWSVRRVGRAASEQYF
12	TRBV23-1	-	once	TRBJ1-4	TGCGCCAGCAGCCACGGGGGGATGAAACTGTTTTTT	CASSHGGMKLFF
14	TRBV3-1/TRBV3-2	TRBD2	-	TRBJ2-5	TGTGCCAGCGAGAAGCGGGGGGGCCAGGAGACCCAGTACTTC	CASEKRGGQETQYF
14	TRBV5-6	-	-	TRBJ1-5	TGTGCCAGCAGCGCAGGGGCACGTAATCAGCCCCAGCATTTT	CASSAGARNQPQHF
13	TRBV5-1	TRBD1	-	TRBJ2-7	TGCGCCAGCAGACCGGGACAGGGCTACGAGCAGTACTTC	CASRPGQGYEQYF
13	TRBV28	-	-	TRBJ1-2	TGTGCCAGCAGTTCCCGAGGGAGCAGGCGCTACACCTTC	CASSSRGSRRYTF
11	TRBV9	-	once	TRBJ2-5	TGTGCCAGCAGCCGAGAAGAGACCCAGTACTTC	CASSREETQYF
15	TRBV6-5	-	-	TRBJ2-3	TGTGCCAGCAGTCTGGGGGAGGGGGTAACAGATACGCAGTATTTT	CASSLGEGVTDTQYF
15	TRBV5-1	TRBD1	-	TRBJ2-5	TGCGCCAGCAGCTTGTCGACAGGGGGAGGAGAGACCCAGTACTTC	CASSLSTGGGETQYF
15	TRBV19	-	-	TRBJ2-6	TGTGCCAGTAGCCCACAGGGCGAGGGGGCCAACGTCCTGACTTTC	CASSPQGEGANVLTF
18	TRBV7-8	TRBD2	-	TRBJ2-1	TGTGCCAGCAGCTTAGTTCGGTTGGTAGCGGGGGGACAGAGTGAGCAGTTCTTC	CASSLVRLVAGGQSEQFF
14	TRBV19	-	-	TRBJ1-6	TGTGCCACACACTCCGGACAGACCAATTCACCCCTCCACTTT	CATHSGQTNSPLHF
14	TRBV6-6	-	once	TRBJ2-5	TGTGCCAGCAGTTACCCCGGACAGAAAGAGACCCAGTACTTC	CASSYPGQKETQYF
15	TRBV6-1	TRBD1	-	TRBJ1-6	TGTGCCAGCAGTGAGCAGGGGGAGAGTAATTCACCCCTCCACTTT	CASSEQGESNSPLHF
14	TRBV27	TRBD1	once	TRBJ1-4	TGTGCCAGCAGGACCGGGACAGGCTATGAAAAACTGTTTTTT	CASRTGTGYEKLFF